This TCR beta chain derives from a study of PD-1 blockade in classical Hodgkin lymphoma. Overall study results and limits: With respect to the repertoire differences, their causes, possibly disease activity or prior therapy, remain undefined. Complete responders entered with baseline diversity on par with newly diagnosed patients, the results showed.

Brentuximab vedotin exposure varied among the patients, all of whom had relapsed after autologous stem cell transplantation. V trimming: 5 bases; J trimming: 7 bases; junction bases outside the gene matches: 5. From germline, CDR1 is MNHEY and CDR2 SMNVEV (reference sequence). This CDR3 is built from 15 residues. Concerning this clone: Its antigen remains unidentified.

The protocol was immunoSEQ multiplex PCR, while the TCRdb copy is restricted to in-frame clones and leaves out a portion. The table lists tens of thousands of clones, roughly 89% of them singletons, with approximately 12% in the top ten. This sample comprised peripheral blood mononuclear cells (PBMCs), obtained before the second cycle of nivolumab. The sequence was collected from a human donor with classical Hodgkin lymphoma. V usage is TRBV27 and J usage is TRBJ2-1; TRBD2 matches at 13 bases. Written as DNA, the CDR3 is TGTGCCAGCAGTACGGGACTAGCGGGACAAAATGAGCAGTTCTTC. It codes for CASSTGLAGQNEQFF.